This is a list of T cell receptor beta chains from one sample in a study of T cell changes during pregnancy in multiple sclerosis. TCRdb keeps only in-frame clones here, not all; method: immunoSEQ multiplex PCR. The sample lists tens of thousands of clones; approximately 93% were seen once. The sample in question was CD4+ T cells from peripheral blood mononuclear cells, obtained after pregnancy. These receptors originate from a female donor with multiple sclerosis, enrolled in a pregnancy study. Both conserved end residues are part of each CDR3. The D gene is left open where the match is weak. Clone size, where shown, is once, few, many, or a class for clones that have expanded.

cdr3_aa: CATSLTYGQGSYEQYF; cdr3_nt: TGTGCCACCAGCCTAACATATGGACAGGGCTCCTACGAGCAGTACTTC; j_call: TRBJ2-7; v_call: TRBV15; clone_size: .; d_call: TRBD1
cdr3_aa: CSVAPSGRGEQYF; cdr3_nt: TGCAGCGTTGCCCCTAGCGGGAGGGGAGAGCAGTACTTC; j_call: TRBJ2-7; v_call: TRBV29-1; clone_size: once; d_call: TRBD2
cdr3_aa: CASSPTSGRSDTQYF; cdr3_nt: TGTGCCAGCAGTCCGACTAGCGGGAGATCAGATACGCAGTATTTT; j_call: TRBJ2-3; v_call: TRBV28; clone_size: .; d_call: TRBD2
cdr3_aa: CASSLVARDGELFF; cdr3_nt: TGTGCCAGCAGCCTGGTCGCCAGGGACGGGGAGCTGTTTTTT; j_call: TRBJ2-2; v_call: TRBV6-5; clone_size: .; d_call: .
cdr3_aa: CASSLGQSYNYGYTF; cdr3_nt: TGTGCCAGCAGTCTCGGACAGTCCTATAACTATGGCTACACCTTC; j_call: TRBJ1-2; v_call: TRBV6-5; clone_size: .; d_call: .
cdr3_aa: CASSLGSVNEKLFF; cdr3_nt: TGTGCCAGCAGCTTAGGGTCAGTTAATGAAAAACTGTTTTTT; j_call: TRBJ1-4; v_call: TRBV7-9; clone_size: .; d_call: .
cdr3_aa: CATGQGLNTEAFF; cdr3_nt: TGTGCCACCGGACAGGGGTTGAACACTGAAGCTTTCTTT; j_call: TRBJ1-1; v_call: TRBV10-3; clone_size: .; d_call: TRBD1
cdr3_aa: CSVGRTGRFYRNTEAFF; cdr3_nt: TGCAGCGTCGGACGGACAGGGAGGTTTTATAGGAACACTGAAGCTTTCTTT; j_call: TRBJ1-1; v_call: TRBV29-1; clone_size: .; d_call: TRBD1
cdr3_aa: CATILAAGGTQYF; cdr3_nt: TGTGCCACCATACTAGCGGCGGGAGGGACCCAGTACTTC; j_call: TRBJ2-5; v_call: TRBV7-9; clone_size: .; d_call: TRBD2
cdr3_aa: CASSAGQVDEQFF; cdr3_nt: TGTGCCAGCAGCGCAGGACAGGTTGATGAGCAGTTCTTC; j_call: TRBJ2-1; v_call: TRBV5-4; clone_size: .; d_call: TRBD1
cdr3_aa: CASSRGVLAGGQGIETQYF; cdr3_nt: TGTGCCAGCAGTCGTGGGGTACTAGCGGGAGGGCAGGGAATAGAGACCCAGTACTTC; j_call: TRBJ2-5; v_call: TRBV28; clone_size: .; d_call: TRBD2
cdr3_aa: CASSHSRGSNQPQHF; cdr3_nt: TGTGCCAGCAGCCACAGTAGGGGTAGCAATCAGCCCCAGCATTTT; j_call: TRBJ1-5; v_call: TRBV6-5; clone_size: .; d_call: .
cdr3_aa: CASSNSGRMPLSTDTQYF; cdr3_nt: TGTGCCAGCAGCAACAGCGGGAGAATGCCACTAAGCACAGATACGCAGTATTTT; j_call: TRBJ2-3; v_call: TRBV11-2; clone_size: .; d_call: TRBD2
cdr3_aa: CASSVLGAVSSYNEQFF; cdr3_nt: TGTGCCAGCAGCGTACTTGGAGCGGTGAGCTCCTACAATGAGCAGTTCTTC; j_call: TRBJ2-1; v_call: TRBV9; clone_size: .; d_call: .
cdr3_aa: CASSAEETQYF; cdr3_nt: TGTGCCAGCAGCGCTGAAGAGACCCAGTACTTC; j_call: TRBJ2-5; v_call: TRBV9; clone_size: .; d_call: .
cdr3_aa: CASSQDQGALKNIQYF; cdr3_nt: TGTGCCAGCAGCCAAGATCAGGGCGCCCTTAAAAACATTCAGTACTTC; j_call: TRBJ2-4; v_call: TRBV14; clone_size: .; d_call: .